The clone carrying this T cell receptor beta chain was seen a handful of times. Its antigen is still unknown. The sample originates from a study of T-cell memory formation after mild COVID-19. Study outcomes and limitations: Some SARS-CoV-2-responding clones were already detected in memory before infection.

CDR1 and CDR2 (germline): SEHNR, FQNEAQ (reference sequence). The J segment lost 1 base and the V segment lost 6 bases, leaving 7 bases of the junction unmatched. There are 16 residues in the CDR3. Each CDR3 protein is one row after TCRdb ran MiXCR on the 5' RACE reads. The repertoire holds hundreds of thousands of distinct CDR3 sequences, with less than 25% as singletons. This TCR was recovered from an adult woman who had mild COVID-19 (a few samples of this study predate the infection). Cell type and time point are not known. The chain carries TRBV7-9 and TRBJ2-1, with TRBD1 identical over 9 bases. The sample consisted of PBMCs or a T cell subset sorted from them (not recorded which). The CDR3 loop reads CASSRTGGESYNEQFF. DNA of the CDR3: TGTGCCAGCAGTCGCACAGGGGGCGAGTCCTACAATGAGCAGTTCTTC.